The rows below give T cell receptor beta chains drawn from one sample of a study of cytomegalovirus exposure and HLA in healthy donors. TCRdb's copy holds only in-frame clones and misses some; the assay was immunoSEQ multiplex PCR. The sample yields approximately 120,000 clones, about 96% seen once. What was sequenced was PBMCs. The receptors here all came from a man aged 18 to 35 in good health and CMV-seronegative. CDR3s include the opening cysteine and the closing phenylalanine or tryptophan.

V gene,J gene,CDR3 protein
TRBV11-3,TRBJ2-2,CASSPGLAAEGELFF
TRBV19,TRBJ2-1,CASSISGVEQFF
TRBV18,TRBJ1-2,CASSPQDRGVNGYTF
TRBV19,TRBJ2-1,CASSTTRDYYNEQFF
TRBV7-8,TRBJ2-2,CASSFPGHSNTGELFF
TRBV4-3,TRBJ2-7,CASSLGSSNEQYF
TRBV7-2,TRBJ2-6,CASSRDTGANVLTF
TRBV4-3,TRBJ1-3,CASSQDHTEPGNTIYF
TRBV6-1,TRBJ2-5,CASQRATFTETQYF
TRBV18,TRBJ2-7,CASSPPEGITTREQYF
TRBV4-2,TRBJ2-3,CASSQPRVVDTQYF
TRBV5-4,TRBJ1-1,CASSLAGVTEAFF
TRBV19,TRBJ2-7,CASGGGGLYEQYF
TRBV5-1,TRBJ2-7,CASSLASVQYF
TRBV9,TRBJ2-1,CASSDSGIAYNEQFF
TRBV6-1,TRBJ2-1,CASSLRDRVVDEQFF
TRBV30,TRBJ1-4,CAWSGGSGEKLFF